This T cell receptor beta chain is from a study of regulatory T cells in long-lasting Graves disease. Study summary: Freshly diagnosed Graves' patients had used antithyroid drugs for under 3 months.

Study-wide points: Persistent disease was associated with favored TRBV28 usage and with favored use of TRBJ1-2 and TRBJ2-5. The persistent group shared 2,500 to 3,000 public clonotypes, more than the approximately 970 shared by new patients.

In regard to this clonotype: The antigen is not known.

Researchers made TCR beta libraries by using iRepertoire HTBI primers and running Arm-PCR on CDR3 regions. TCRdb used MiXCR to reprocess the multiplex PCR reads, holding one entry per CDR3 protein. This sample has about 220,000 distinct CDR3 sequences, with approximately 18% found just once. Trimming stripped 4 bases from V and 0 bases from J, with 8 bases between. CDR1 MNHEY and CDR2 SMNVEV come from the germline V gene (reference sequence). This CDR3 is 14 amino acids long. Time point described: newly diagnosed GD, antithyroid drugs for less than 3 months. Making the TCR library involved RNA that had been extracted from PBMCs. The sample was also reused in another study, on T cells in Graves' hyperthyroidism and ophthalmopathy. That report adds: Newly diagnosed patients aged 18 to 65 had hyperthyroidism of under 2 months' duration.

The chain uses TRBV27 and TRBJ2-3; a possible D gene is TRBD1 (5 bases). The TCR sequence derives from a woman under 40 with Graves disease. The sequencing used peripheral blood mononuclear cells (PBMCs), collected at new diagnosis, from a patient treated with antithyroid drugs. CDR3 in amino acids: CASSSDISTDTQYF. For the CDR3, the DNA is TGTGCCAGCAGTTCGGACATAAGCACAGATACGCAGTATTTT.